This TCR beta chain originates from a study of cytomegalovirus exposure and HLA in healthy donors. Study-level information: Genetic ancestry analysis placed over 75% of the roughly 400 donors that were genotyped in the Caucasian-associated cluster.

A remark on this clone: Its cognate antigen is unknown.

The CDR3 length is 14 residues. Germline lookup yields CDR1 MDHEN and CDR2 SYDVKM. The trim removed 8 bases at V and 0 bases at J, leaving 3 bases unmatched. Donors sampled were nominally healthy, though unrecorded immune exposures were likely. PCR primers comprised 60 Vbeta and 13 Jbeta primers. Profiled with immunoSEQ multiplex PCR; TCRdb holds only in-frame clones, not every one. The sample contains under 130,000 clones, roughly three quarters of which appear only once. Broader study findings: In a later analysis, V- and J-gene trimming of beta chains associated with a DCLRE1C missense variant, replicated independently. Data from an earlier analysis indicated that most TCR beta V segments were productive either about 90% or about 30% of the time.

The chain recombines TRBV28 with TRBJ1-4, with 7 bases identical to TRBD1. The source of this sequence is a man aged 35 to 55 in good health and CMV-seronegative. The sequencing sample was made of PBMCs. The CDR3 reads CASGGTATNEKLFF. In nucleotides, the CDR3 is TGTGCCAGCGGCGGGACAGCAACTAATGAAAAACTGTTTTTT.